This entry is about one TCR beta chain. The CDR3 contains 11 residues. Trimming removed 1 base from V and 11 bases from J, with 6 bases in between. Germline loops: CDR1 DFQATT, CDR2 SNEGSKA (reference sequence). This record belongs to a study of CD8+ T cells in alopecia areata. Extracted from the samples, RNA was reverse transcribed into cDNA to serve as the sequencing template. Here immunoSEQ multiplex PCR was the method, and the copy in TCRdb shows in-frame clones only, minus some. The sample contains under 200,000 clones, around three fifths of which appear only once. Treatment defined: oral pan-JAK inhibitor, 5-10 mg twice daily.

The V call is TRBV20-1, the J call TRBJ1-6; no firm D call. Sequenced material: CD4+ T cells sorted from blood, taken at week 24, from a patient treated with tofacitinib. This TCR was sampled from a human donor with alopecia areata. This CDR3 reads CSARAWTPLHF. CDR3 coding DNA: TGCAGTGCTAGAGCTTGGACACCCCTCCACTTT.